This T cell receptor (beta chain) was documented in a study of cytomegalovirus exposure and HLA in healthy donors. Primers included in the PCR were 60 Vbeta and 13 Jbeta primers. Clones were read by immunoSEQ multiplex PCR, and TCRdb kept only the in-frame ones, dropping some. The data show fewer than 200,000 clones, with about 70% seen just once and over 1.5% held by the top ten. CDR1 is SGHRS, CDR2 YFSETQ, per germline. This CDR3 comprises 16 residues. With V trimmed by 0 bases and J by 3 bases, 7 bases remained unmatched. The chain carries TRBV5-1 and TRBJ2-5, with 8 bases matching TRBD2. The TCR sequence derives from a woman aged 25-40 years in good health and CMV-seronegative. The material sequenced was PBMCs. The CDR3 reads CASSLEVAGYKETQYF. The CDR3 nucleotides read TGCGCCAGCAGCTTGGAGGTAGCGGGGTACAAAGAGACCCAGTACTTC.